This passage covers 3 T cell receptor beta chains from one sample sequenced in a study of blood T cell repertoires in COVID-19. This table comes from immunoSEQ multiplex PCR, and its TCRdb copy is limited to in-frame clones, with some not included. The repertoire holds some 100,000 clones, with over 70% as singletons. The sample comprised peripheral blood. The receptor set was obtained from a man older than 75 with active or convalescent COVID-19.

V and J are TRBV18 and TRBJ1-4, with D unclear. The CDR3 loop spans 16 amino acids. The V end lost 0 bases, the J end lost 2 bases, and 10 bases lay between the germline ends. CDR1 and CDR2 from the germline V gene are KGHSH and LQKENI. The CDR3 DNA reads as TGTGCCAGCTCACCACCTAAACCGGGGACTAATGAAAAACTGTTTTTT. Protein: CASSPPKPGTNEKLFF. The full variable domain, with the rest looked up from reference TRBV18 and TRBJ1-4, is NAGVMQNPRHLVRRRGQEARLRCSPMKGHSHVYWYRQLPEEGLKFMVYLQKENIIDESGMPKERFSAEFPKEGPSILRIQQVVRGDSAAYFCASSPPKPGTNEKLFFGSGTQLSVL.

The chain recombines TRBV5-4 with TRBJ2-5; tentatively, D is TRBD1 (6 bases). V lost 0 bases and J lost 3, with 9 bases in between. CDR3 length equals 14 residues. The germline V gene encodes CDR1 SGHNT and CDR2 YYREEE (reference sequence). CDR3 residues: CASSLAGTKETQYF. The CDR3 DNA is TGTGCCAGCAGCTTGGCTGGGACAAAAGAGACCCAGTACTTC. The complete variable domain, with remaining parts taken from reference TRBV5-4 and TRBJ2-5, reads ETGVTQSPTHLIKTRGQQVTLRCSSQSGHNTVSWYQQALGQGPQFIFQYYREEENGRGNFPPRFSGLQFPNYSSELNVNALELDDSALYLCASSLAGTKETQYFGPGTRLLVL.

This clone was counted many times. J is TRBJ2-7 and V is TRBV7-2, with D maybe TRBD1 (7 bases). The CDR3 is 14 amino acids. In germline, CDR1 is SGHTA, CDR2 FQGNSA. V was pared by 8 bases and J by 3 bases, with 17 bases between. The CDR3 DNA is TGTGCCAGCGCGTATTGGCAGGGGGGCTACGAGCAGTACTTC. It is translated as CASAYWQGGYEQYF.